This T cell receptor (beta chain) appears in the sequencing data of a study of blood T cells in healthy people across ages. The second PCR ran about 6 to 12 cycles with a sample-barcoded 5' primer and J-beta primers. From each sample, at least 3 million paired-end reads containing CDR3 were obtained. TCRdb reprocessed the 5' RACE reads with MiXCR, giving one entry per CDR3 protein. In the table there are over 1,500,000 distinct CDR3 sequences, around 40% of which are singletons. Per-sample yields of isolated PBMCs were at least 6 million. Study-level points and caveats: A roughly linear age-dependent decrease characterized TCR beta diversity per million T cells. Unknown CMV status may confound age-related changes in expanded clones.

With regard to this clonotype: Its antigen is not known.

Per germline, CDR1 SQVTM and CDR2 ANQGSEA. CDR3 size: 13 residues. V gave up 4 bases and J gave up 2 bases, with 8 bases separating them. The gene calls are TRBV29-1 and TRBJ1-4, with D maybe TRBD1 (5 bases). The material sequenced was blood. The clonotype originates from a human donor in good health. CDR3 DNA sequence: TGCAGCGTTGCGGAGGGGACTAATGAAAAACTGTTTTTT. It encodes CSVAEGTNEKLFF. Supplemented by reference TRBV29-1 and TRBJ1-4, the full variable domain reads SAVISQKPSRDICQRGTSLTIQCQVDSQVTMMFWYRQQPGQSLTLIATANQGSEATYESGFVIDKFPISRPNLTFSTLTVSNMSPEDSSIYLCSVAEGTNEKLFFGSGTQLSVL.